These T cell receptor beta chains were read from a single sample in a study of blood T cells in healthy people across ages. TCRdb reprocessed the 5' RACE reads with MiXCR, giving one entry per CDR3 protein. There are some 1.8 million distinct CDR3 sequences in the sample; about 39% occur only once, and around 23% lies in the top ten. The sequenced sample was blood. Every receptor here comes from a human donor in good health. Both conserved end residues are part of each CDR3. The D gene is left open where the match is weak. Some rows mark clone size as missing; the rest say once, few, many or name a class of expanded clone.

size: -
J: TRBJ2-2
D: TRBD1
V: TRBV5-1
DNA: TGCGCCAGCAGCGCCTCGGGACAGGGAGGAACCGGGGAGCTGTTTTTT
CDR3: CASSASGQGGTGELFF

size: -
J: TRBJ2-7
D: -
V: TRBV20-1
DNA: TGCAGTGCTAGTCCACCTCGGGGTTCCTACGAGCAGTACTTC
CDR3: CSASPPRGSYEQYF

size: -
J: TRBJ2-5
D: TRBD1
V: TRBV2
DNA: TGTGCCAGCAGTGGTCGCCTGACAGGGTCGGGGGAGACCCAGTACTTC
CDR3: CASSGRLTGSGETQYF

size: -
J: TRBJ2-5
D: -
V: TRBV4-1
DNA: TGCGCCAGCAGCCCCCTTAGTCGGAGGGAGACCCAGTACTTC
CDR3: CASSPLSRRETQYF

size: -
J: TRBJ2-1
D: TRBD2
V: TRBV6-2/TRBV6-3
DNA: TGTGCCAGCAGTTGGGAAGAGCGGGGCAGCAAGAATGAGCAGTTCTTC
CDR3: CASSWEERGSKNEQFF

size: many
J: TRBJ2-7
D: TRBD1
V: TRBV6-5
DNA: TGTGCCAGCAGTTATCGGGACAGTACCTACGAGCAGTACTTC
CDR3: CASSYRDSTYEQYF

size: few
J: TRBJ2-1
D: -
V: TRBV4-1
DNA: TGCGCCAGCAGCCAGGAACTAACGAAGCAGTTCTTC
CDR3: CASSQELTKQFF

size: few
J: TRBJ1-2
D: TRBD1
V: TRBV13
DNA: TGTGCTAGCAGCTTAGGGGACAGGGGGATCTCCTATGGCTACACCTTC
CDR3: CASSLGDRGISYGYTF

size: few
J: TRBJ2-7
D: -
V: TRBV7-9
DNA: TGTGCCAGCAGCTCGATTCAGTGGGGCGAGCAGTACTTC
CDR3: CASSSIQWGEQYF

size: -
J: TRBJ1-2
D: -
V: TRBV9
DNA: TGTGCCAGCAGCGTCCATTCGGGGAGGGGCAGGCTTAACTATGGCTACACCTTC
CDR3: CASSVHSGRGRLNYGYTF

size: few
J: TRBJ2-7
D: -
V: TRBV6-2/TRBV6-3
DNA: TGTGCCAGCAGTTACCACGTCTGGGTGACAGTCTACGAGCAGTACTTC
CDR3: CASSYHVWVTVYEQYF

size: -
J: TRBJ1-2
D: -
V: TRBV20-1
DNA: TGCAGTGCTAGAGCATACAGGGAGACTAACTATGGCTACACCTTC
CDR3: CSARAYRETNYGYTF

size: few
J: TRBJ2-7
D: TRBD1
V: TRBV20-1
DNA: TGCAGTGCAGAGTCCGGGACAGGTCATATGGGGTACTACGAGCAGTACTTC
CDR3: CSAESGTGHMGYYEQYF

size: -
J: TRBJ2-3
D: -
V: TRBV3-1
DNA: TGTGCCAGCAGCAGATCGGACTACATGGATACGCAGTATTTT
CDR3: CASSRSDYMDTQYF

size: few
J: TRBJ2-1
D: TRBD2
V: TRBV20-1
DNA: TGCAGTGCTAGAGTTGGTGTCGGGCAGGCTAGCGGGGGGTCCTACAATGAGCAGTTCTTC
CDR3: CSARVGVGQASGGSYNEQFF

size: -
J: TRBJ1-2
D: -
V: TRBV7-9
DNA: TGTGCCAGCAGCCTCCAGGGGTGGAGCGGCTACACCTTC
CDR3: CASSLQGWSGYTF

size: once
J: TRBJ2-7
D: TRBD1
V: TRBV7-2
DNA: TGTGCCAGCAGCTTTGGACAGGGAACGGGCGAGCAGTACTTC
CDR3: CASSFGQGTGEQYF

size: -
J: TRBJ2-1
D: TRBD2
V: TRBV12-3/TRBV12-4
DNA: TGTGCCAGCAGTCCATCAGGACTAGCGGGGGGGAGTGAGCAGTTCTTC
CDR3: CASSPSGLAGGSEQFF

size: -
J: TRBJ1-1
D: TRBD1
V: TRBV4-3
DNA: TGCGCCAGCAGCCCGAGCCGGACAGGGTTTGAAGCTTTCTTT
CDR3: CASSPSRTGFEAFF

size: -
J: TRBJ2-7
D: TRBD2
V: TRBV7-2
DNA: TGTGCCAGCAGCTCGGTTGGACTAGCGGGGGTTGAGCAGTACTTC
CDR3: CASSSVGLAGVEQYF

size: -
J: TRBJ1-4
D: TRBD1
V: TRBV7-2
DNA: TGTGCCAGCAGCTTAGCGGGACAGGGTAGTGAAAAACTGTTTTTT
CDR3: CASSLAGQGSEKLFF

size: few
J: TRBJ2-7
D: -
V: TRBV29-1
DNA: TGCAGCGTTGGGACCAGAGCATCCTACGAGCAGTACTTC
CDR3: CSVGTRASYEQYF

size: -
J: TRBJ2-7
D: -
V: TRBV5-5
DNA: TGTGCCAGCATCTCTGTCTCCTACGAGCAGTACTTC
CDR3: CASISVSYEQYF

size: -
J: TRBJ1-1
D: -
V: TRBV6-5
DNA: TGTGCCAGCAGCCGGATGGGGAACGCTGAAGCTTTCTTT
CDR3: CASSRMGNAEAFF

size: -
J: TRBJ2-1
D: TRBD1
V: TRBV12-3/TRBV12-4
DNA: TGTGCCAGCAGTCCCTGGCGGGACAGGGCCGATGAGCAGTTCTTC
CDR3: CASSPWRDRADEQFF

size: few
J: TRBJ1-5
D: -
V: TRBV7-2
DNA: TGTGCCAGCCGGGACGGGGACAATCAGCCCCAGCATTTT
CDR3: CASRDGDNQPQHF

size: -
J: TRBJ2-3
D: -
V: TRBV11-3
DNA: TGTGCCAGCAGCTCCGGGACGGAGCTCAGGGATACGCAGTATTTT
CDR3: CASSSGTELRDTQYF

size: -
J: TRBJ1-4
D: -
V: TRBV7-9
DNA: TGTGCCAGCAGCTACAAGACAAGGAATGAAAAACTGTTTTTT
CDR3: CASSYKTRNEKLFF